The 21 T cell receptor beta chains presented below share a single source sample, sequenced in a study of technical replicates of blood from several donors. Here immunoSEQ multiplex PCR was the method, and the copy in TCRdb shows in-frame clones only, minus some. This sample has more than 75,000 clones, with just over 85% found just once. Material: PBMCs. These receptors came from a human donor in good health. Some clones in this sample may be carry-over from other donors' samples.

In its sample, this clone was seen once. The rearrangement joins TRBV28 to TRBJ2-3; 7 bases are shared with TRBD2. Germline V gene sequence: CDR1 MDHEN, CDR2 SYDVKM. The trim removed 6 bases at V and 0 bases at J, leaving 24 bases unmatched. There are 21 residues in the CDR3. The CDR3 DNA reads TGTGCCAGCAGCCCGTCCTACCGGGGGAAGAGAGGAGCGGGGAGCACAGATACGCAGTATTTT. The encoded protein is CASSPSYRGKRGAGSTDTQYF.

The J gene is TRBJ2-2, the V gene TRBV4-1, with a weak D call TRBD1 (6 bases). CDR1 and CDR2 (germline): MGHRA, YSYEKL. V shed 0 bases and J shed 5 bases, with 13 bases lying between them. The CDR3 runs to 16 residues. The CDR3 reads CASSQDLGARTGELFF. The CDR3 bases are TGCGCCAGCAGCCAAGATTTGGGGGCTCGGACCGGGGAGCTGTTTTTT.

The chain combines TRBV4-3 with TRBJ1-1; TRBD1 might be the D (5 bases). Between the trimmed V and J ends, which lost 0 bases and 7 bases, there was a span of 15 bases. The CDR3 covers 15 residues. Germline values: CDR1 LGHNA, CDR2 YSLEER. The CDR3 here is CASSQERGSQVEAFF. CDR3 DNA: TGCGCCAGCAGCCAAGAAAGAGGATCACAGGTTGAAGCTTTCTTT.

The chain uses TRBV7-2 and TRBJ2-7; 7 bases map to TRBD1. Per the germline V gene, CDR1 is SGHTA and CDR2 is FQGNSA. The CDR3 has 14 amino acids. V lost 5 bases, J lost 0 bases, and 4 bases stayed unmatched. CDR3 DNA: TGTGCCAGCAGCCTATGGGACAGCTCCTACGAGCAGTACTTC. Residues: CASSLWDSSYEQYF.

This clone was counted a single time. The chain uses TRBV9 and TRBJ2-4, with 8 positions matching TRBD2. The CDR3 loop spans 15 amino acids. Germline CDR1 and CDR2: SGDLS and YYNGEE. V was clipped by 3 bases and J by 6 bases; unmatched bases: 8. For the CDR3, the DNA is TGTGCCAGCAGCGCCAGCGGCACTAGCGGAAACATTCAGTACTTC. Amino acids: CASSASGTSGNIQYF.

The CDR3 is CASSAGQSSGNTIYF. Here the CDR3 DNA reads TGTGCCAGCAGCGCGGGACAGAGCTCTGGAAACACCATATATTTT. The rearrangement joins TRBV9 to TRBJ1-3, with 7 nucleotides matching TRBD1. Trimming removed 3 bases from V and 0 bases from J; junction bases left unmatched: 3. Looked up from germline, CDR1 is SGDLS and CDR2 is YYNGEE. The CDR3 contains 15 residues.

CDR3 nucleotides: TGTGCCAGTAGTAATTACAGGGCTTTGGACGAGCAGTACTTC. This sequence encodes CASSNYRALDEQYF. The rearrangement joins TRBV19 to TRBJ2-7, with D tentatively TRBD1 (6 bases). V was trimmed by 4 bases and J by 5 bases, leaving 15 bases between them. The CDR3 has 14 residues. Germline loops: CDR1 LNHDA, CDR2 SQIVND (reference sequence).

J is TRBJ2-6 and V is TRBV7-2; D perhaps matches TRBD1 (6 bases). The V end was cut by 5 bases, the J end by 0 bases, with 14 bases between. Germline values: CDR1 SGHTA, CDR2 FQGNSA. The CDR3 spans 17 residues. The CDR3: CASSDPGHDSGANVLTF. CDR3 coding DNA: TGTGCCAGCAGCGACCCGGGACACGACTCTGGGGCCAACGTCCTGACTTTC.

V gene TRBV6-6 combines with J gene TRBJ2-7; D might be TRBD2 (6 bases). The V gene lost 4 bases and the J gene lost 6 bases, with 16 bases spanning the gap. Germline V gene lookup returns CDR1 MNHNY and CDR2 SVGAGI (reference sequence). The CDR3 runs 14 residues. The DNA of the CDR3 is TGTGCCAGCAGTTCCCCCCCGGGGGAAATCGAGCAGTACTTC. Encoded protein: CASSSPPGEIEQYF.

The chain carries TRBV6-5 and TRBJ1-2; 9 bases line up with TRBD1. This CDR3 comprises 13 residues. In germline, CDR1 is MNHEY, CDR2 SVGAGI. V dropped 7 bases and J dropped 4; count of bases not matched to a gene: 4. The CDR3 DNA follows: TGTGCCAGCACCACGACAGGGGGCTATGGCTACACCTTC. It yields the protein CASTTTGGYGYTF.

In its sample, this clone was seen once. This chain uses TRBV15 with TRBJ2-6, with D uncertain. This CDR3 has 14 amino acids. Trimming removed 3 bases from V and 3 bases from J, with 6 bases in between. Germline loops: CDR1 LNHNV, CDR2 YYDKDF (reference sequence). The DNA of the CDR3 is TGTGCCACCAGCAGCAGGCGTGGGGCCAACGTCCTGACTTTC. Translation gives CATSSRRGANVLTF.

This clone has a handful of counts. The genes are TRBV7-3 and TRBJ1-1; the D is unclear. V lost 3 bases, J lost 1 base, and 6 bases lay in between. CDR1 and CDR2 (germline): SGHTA, FQGTGA. The CDR3 loop spans 13 amino acids. The CDR3 loop reads CASSFTENTEAFF. Written as DNA, the CDR3 is TGTGCCAGCAGCTTTACAGAGAACACTGAAGCTTTCTTT. The complete variable domain, with remaining parts taken from reference TRBV7-3 and TRBJ1-1, reads GAGVSQTPSNKVTEKGKYVELRCDPISGHTALYWYRQSLGQGPEFLIYFQGTGAADDSGLPNDRFFAVRPEGSVSTLKIQRTERGDSAVYLCASSFTENTEAFFGQGTRLTVV.

The chain carries TRBV7-4 and TRBJ2-1; 11 nucleotides line up with TRBD2. The CDR3 is made up of 14 amino acids. The V and J ends lost 6 bases and 5 bases, in that order; junction bases with no gene match: 3. Germline V lookup: CDR1 SGHVT, CDR2 SQSDAQ. The CDR3 coding sequence is TGTGCCAGCAGGGGGACTAGCGGAAACAATGAGCAGTTCTTC. Its translation is CASRGTSGNNEQFF.

The J gene is TRBJ1-1, the V gene TRBV5-4; D uncertain. The CDR3 is 16 residues long. Germline loops: CDR1 SGHNT, CDR2 YYREEE (reference sequence). Trimming took 3 bases from V and 0 from J, leaving 15 bases between them. The CDR3 loop reads CASSYDKSLMNTEAFF. CDR3 nucleotides: TGTGCCAGCAGCTACGACAAGTCGCTCATGAACACTGAAGCTTTCTTT.

The chain uses TRBV6-5 and TRBJ2-7; D possibly corresponds to TRBD1 (6 bases). The germline gives CDR1 MNHEY, CDR2 SVGAGI. Deletions cut 6 bases from V and 2 bases from J, with 14 bases between. CDR3 length: 14 residues. CDR3 in amino acids: CASRWTATTYEQYF. CDR3 bases: TGTGCCAGCAGGTGGACAGCTACTACCTACGAGCAGTACTTC.

The chain is built from TRBV10-3 and TRBJ1-5; perhaps TRBD1 as D (5 bases). Germline CDR1 ENHRY, CDR2 SYGVKD. V lost 3 bases, J lost 7 bases, and 19 bases lay in between. This CDR3 contains 16 residues. For the CDR3, the DNA is TGTGCCATCAGTGATGGGGGGTCCCAGGGAAACCAGCCCCAGCATTTT. Its translation is CAISDGGSQGNQPQHF.

The chain couples TRBV6-6 to TRBJ1-2, with D perhaps matching TRBD1 (5 bases). There are 16 residues in the CDR3. V was shortened by 2 bases and J by 6 bases, with 19 bases between the two germline ends. Looked up from germline, CDR1 is MNHNY and CDR2 is SVGAGI (reference sequence). The CDR3 loop is CASSYPSGRGADGYTF. DNA of the CDR3: TGTGCCAGCAGTTACCCGTCGGGGCGGGGCGCCGATGGCTACACCTTC.

For the CDR3, the DNA is TGCGCCAGCAGCCGTGGGGGGGGGAACTATGGCTACACCTTC. It codes for CASSRGGGNYGYTF. This sequence joins TRBV4-3 and TRBJ1-2; D is perhaps TRBD1 (5 bases). The CDR3 consists of 14 residues. Trimming left V 4 bases short and J 2 bases short, with 11 bases between. Per the germline V gene, CDR1 is LGHNA and CDR2 is YSLEER.

The V and J genes are TRBV5-1 and TRBJ1-1, with D perhaps TRBD1 (5 bases). This CDR3 contains 15 residues. Germline loops: CDR1 SGHRS, CDR2 YFSETQ. The V end was cut by 4 bases, the J end by 3 bases, with 16 bases between. CDR3 sequence reads: CASSPQEGGDTEAFF. The CDR3, as DNA: TGCGCCAGCAGCCCCCAAGAGGGAGGGGACACTGAAGCTTTCTTT. The whole variable domain, filled in from reference TRBV5-1 and TRBJ1-1, reads KAGVTQTPRYLIKTRGQQVTLSCSPISGHRSVSWYQQTPGQGLQFLFEYFSETQRNKGNFPGRFSGRQFSNSRSEMNVSTLELGDSALYLCASSPQEGGDTEAFFGQGTRLTVV.

The chain combines TRBV7-3 with TRBJ2-3, with a weak D call TRBD1 (8 bases). Looked up from germline, CDR1 is SGHTA and CDR2 is FQGTGA. The CDR3 is 14 residues long. Trimming took off 1 base at V and 6 bases at J, with 11 bases between the two ends. The DNA for the CDR3 is TGTGCCAGCAGCTTAAACAGGGGGGGGGATACGCAGTATTTT. Protein: CASSLNRGGDTQYF. The entire variable domain, with the rest obtained from reference TRBV7-3 and TRBJ2-3, is as follows: GAGVSQTPSNKVTEKGKYVELRCDPISGHTALYWYRQSLGQGPEFLIYFQGTGAADDSGLPNDRFFAVRPEGSVSTLKIQRTERGDSAVYLCASSLNRGGDTQYFGPGTRLTVL.

The chain couples TRBV10-2 to TRBJ2-3; maybe TRBD2 (5 bases). The V gene's germline CDR1 is WSHSY and CDR2 SAAADI. V shed 6 bases and J shed 5 bases, with 9 bases lying between them. This CDR3 is built from 12 residues. Here the CDR3 DNA reads TGCGCCAGCAGATCCGCGGGAGATACGCAGTATTTT. Its translation: CASRSAGDTQYF.